The entry below gives a single T cell receptor beta chain sequence along with its context. The CDR3 has 14 residues. Germline values: CDR1 DFQATT, CDR2 SNEGSKA (reference sequence). The data originate from a study of CXCR3-negative and CXCR3-positive naive CD8 T cells. The authors prepared UMI-labeled TRB cDNA libraries by 5' RACE. TCRdb reprocessed the 5' RACE reads and keeps a single row for each CDR3 protein, giving no DNA. The sample has approximately 62,000 distinct CDR3 sequences. The chain joins TRBV20-1 to TRBJ1-1; TCRdb proposes TRBD1, but this gene call is untestable without DNA. The specimen sequenced was naive CXCR3- CD8+ T cells from blood. The sample's subset: CD45RO-CCR7+CD27+CD95- naive CD8+ T cells lacking CXCR3 (TNR3-). This TCR was sampled from a human donor in good health. Some clones in this sample may be carry-over from other donors' samples. The CDR3 spells CSARPPGLDTEAFF.